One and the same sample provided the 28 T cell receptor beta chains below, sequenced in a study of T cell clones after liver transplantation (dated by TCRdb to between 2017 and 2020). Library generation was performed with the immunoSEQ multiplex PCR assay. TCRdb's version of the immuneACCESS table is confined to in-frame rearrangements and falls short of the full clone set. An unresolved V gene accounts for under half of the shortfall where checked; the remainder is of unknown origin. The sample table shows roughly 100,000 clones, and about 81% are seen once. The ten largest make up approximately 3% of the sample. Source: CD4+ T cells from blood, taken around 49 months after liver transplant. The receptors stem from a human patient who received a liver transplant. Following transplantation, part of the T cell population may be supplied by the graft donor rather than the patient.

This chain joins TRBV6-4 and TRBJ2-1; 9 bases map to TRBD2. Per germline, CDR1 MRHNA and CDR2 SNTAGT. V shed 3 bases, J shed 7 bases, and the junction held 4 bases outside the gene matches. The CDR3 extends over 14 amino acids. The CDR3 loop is CASSDGGRANEQFF. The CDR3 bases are TGTGCCAGCAGTGATGGCGGGAGGGCTAATGAGCAGTTCTTC.

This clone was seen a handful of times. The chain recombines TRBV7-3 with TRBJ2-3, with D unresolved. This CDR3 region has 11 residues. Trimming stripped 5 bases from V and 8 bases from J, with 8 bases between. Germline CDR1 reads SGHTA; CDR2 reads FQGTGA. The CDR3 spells CASSALGTQYF. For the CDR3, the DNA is TGTGCCAGCAGCGCCCTGGGTACGCAGTATTTT. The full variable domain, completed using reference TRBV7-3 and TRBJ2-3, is GAGVSQTPSNKVTEKGKYVELRCDPISGHTALYWYRQSLGQGPEFLIYFQGTGAADDSGLPNDRFFAVRPEGSVSTLKIQRTERGDSAVYLCASSALGTQYFGPGTRLTVL.

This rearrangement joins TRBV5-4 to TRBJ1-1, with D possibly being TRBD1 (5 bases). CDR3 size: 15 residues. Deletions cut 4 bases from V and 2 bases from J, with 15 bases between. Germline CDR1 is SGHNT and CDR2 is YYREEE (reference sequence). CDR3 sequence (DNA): TGTGCCAGCAGCCCGTCGACAGTAATTAACACTGAAGCTTTCTTT. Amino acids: CASSPSTVINTEAFF.

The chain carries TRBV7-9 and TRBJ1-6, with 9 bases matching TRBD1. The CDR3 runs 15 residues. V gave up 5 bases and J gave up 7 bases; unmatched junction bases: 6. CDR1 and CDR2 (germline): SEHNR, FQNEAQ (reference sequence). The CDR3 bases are TGTGCCAGCAGCATCGGACAGGGGAGAAATTCACCCCTCCACTTT. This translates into CASSIGQGRNSPLHF.

CDR3 in amino acids: CAIRELTGSEFKAFF. CDR3 nucleotides: TGTGCCATCAGGGAATTGACAGGTTCTGAATTTAAAGCTTTCTTT. This chain uses TRBV10-3 with TRBJ1-1; perhaps TRBD1 as D (6 bases). Germline CDR1 ENHRY, CDR2 SYGVKD. Deletions cut 6 bases from V and 9 bases from J, with 23 bases between. The CDR3 is 15 amino acids.

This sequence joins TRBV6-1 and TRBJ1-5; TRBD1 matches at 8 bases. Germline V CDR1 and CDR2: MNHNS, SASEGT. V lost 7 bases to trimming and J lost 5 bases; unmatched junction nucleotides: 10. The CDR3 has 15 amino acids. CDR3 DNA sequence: TGTGCCAGCATCTTCGGTGGGACAGGCTATCAGCCCCAGCATTTT. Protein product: CASIFGGTGYQPQHF.

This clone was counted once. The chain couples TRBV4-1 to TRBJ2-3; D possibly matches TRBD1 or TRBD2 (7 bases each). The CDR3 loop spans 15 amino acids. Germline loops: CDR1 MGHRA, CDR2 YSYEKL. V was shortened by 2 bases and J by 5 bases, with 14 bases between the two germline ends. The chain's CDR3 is CASSQSTGRGDTQYF. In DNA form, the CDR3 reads TGCGCCAGCAGCCAATCGACAGGGAGGGGAGATACGCAGTATTTT.

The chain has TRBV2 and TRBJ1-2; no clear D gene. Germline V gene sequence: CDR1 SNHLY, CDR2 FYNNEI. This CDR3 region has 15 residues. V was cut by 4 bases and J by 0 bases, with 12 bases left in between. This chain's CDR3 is CASSASGIANYGYTF. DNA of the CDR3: TGTGCCAGCAGTGCGTCGGGGATAGCTAACTATGGCTACACCTTC.

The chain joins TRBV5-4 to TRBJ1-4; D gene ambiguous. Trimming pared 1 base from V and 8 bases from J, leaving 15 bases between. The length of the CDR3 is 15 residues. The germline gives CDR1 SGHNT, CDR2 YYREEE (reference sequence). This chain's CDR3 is CASSLKQAGTEKLFF. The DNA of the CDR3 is TGTGCCAGCAGCTTGAAGCAGGCGGGTACGGAAAAACTGTTTTTT.

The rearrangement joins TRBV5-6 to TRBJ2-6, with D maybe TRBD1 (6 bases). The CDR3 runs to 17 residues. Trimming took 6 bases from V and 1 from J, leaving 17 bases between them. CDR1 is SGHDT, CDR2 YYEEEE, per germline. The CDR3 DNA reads TGTGCCAGCACCACCTTACTACAGGGATCTGGGGCCAACGTCCTGACTTTC. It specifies CASTTLLQGSGANVLTF. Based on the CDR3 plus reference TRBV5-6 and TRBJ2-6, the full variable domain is DAGVTQSPTHLIKTRGQQVTLRCSPKSGHDTVSWYQQALGQGPQFIFQYYEEEERQRGNFPDRFSGHQFPNYSSELNVNALLLGDSALYLCASTTLLQGSGANVLTFGAGSRLTVL.

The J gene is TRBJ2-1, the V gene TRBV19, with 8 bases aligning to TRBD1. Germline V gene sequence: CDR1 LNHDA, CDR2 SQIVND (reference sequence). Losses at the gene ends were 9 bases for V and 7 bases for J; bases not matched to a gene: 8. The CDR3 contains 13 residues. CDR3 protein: CASRTGGGNEQFF. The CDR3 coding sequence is TGTGCCAGCAGAACAGGGGGTGGGAATGAGCAGTTCTTC.

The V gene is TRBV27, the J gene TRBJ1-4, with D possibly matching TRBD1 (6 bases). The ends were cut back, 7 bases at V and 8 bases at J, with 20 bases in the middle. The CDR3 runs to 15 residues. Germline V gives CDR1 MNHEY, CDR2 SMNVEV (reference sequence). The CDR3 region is CASTSFGGRGEKLFF. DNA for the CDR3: TGTGCCAGCACCTCCTTCGGGGGGCGGGGAGAAAAACTGTTTTTT. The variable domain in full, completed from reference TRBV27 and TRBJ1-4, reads EAQVTQNPRYLITVTGKKLTVTCSQNMNHEYMSWYRQDPGLGLRQIYYSMNVEVTDKGDVPEGYKVSRKEKRNFPLILESPSPNQTSLYFCASTSFGGRGEKLFFGSGTQLSVL.

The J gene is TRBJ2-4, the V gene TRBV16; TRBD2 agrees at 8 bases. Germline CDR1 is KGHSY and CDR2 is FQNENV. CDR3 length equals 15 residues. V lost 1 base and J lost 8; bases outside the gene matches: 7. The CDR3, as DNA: TGTGCCAGCAGCCAATTTGATCGGGAGGGAGACATTCAGTACTTC. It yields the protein CASSQFDREGDIQYF.

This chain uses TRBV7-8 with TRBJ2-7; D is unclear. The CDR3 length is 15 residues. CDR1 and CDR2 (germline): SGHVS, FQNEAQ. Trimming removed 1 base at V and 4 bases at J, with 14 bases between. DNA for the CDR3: TGTGCCAGCAGCTTAGATACTAACCCGGCGTACGAGCAGTACTTC. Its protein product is CASSLDTNPAYEQYF.

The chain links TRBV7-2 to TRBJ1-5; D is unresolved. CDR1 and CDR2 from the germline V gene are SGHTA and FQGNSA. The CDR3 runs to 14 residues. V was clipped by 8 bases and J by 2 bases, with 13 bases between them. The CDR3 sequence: CASREVGGNQPQHF. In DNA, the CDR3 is TGTGCCAGCCGGGAGGTAGGCGGCAATCAGCCCCAGCATTTT. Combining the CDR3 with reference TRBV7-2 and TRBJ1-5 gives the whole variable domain GAGVSQSPSNKVTEKGKDVELRCDPISGHTALYWYRQSLGQGLEFLIYFQGNSAPDKSGLPSDRFSAERTGGSVSTLTIQRTQQEDSAVYLCASREVGGNQPQHFGDGTRLSIL.

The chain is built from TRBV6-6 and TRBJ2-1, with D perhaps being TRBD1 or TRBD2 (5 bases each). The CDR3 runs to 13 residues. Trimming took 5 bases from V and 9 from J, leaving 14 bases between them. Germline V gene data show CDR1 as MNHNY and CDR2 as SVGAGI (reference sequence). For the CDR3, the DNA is TGTGCCAGCAGTAAATTATCCGGGACTGAGCAGTTCTTC. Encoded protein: CASSKLSGTEQFF.

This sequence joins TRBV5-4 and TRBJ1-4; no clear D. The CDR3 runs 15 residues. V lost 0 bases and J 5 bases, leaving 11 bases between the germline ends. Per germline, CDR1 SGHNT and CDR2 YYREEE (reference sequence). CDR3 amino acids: CASSLAGSENEKLFF. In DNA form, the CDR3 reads TGTGCCAGCAGCTTGGCCGGCAGTGAGAATGAAAAACTGTTTTTT.

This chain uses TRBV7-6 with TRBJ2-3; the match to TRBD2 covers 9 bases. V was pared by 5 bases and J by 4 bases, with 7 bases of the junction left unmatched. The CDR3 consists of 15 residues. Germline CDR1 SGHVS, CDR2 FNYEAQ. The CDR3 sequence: CASSLAGGQSDTQYF. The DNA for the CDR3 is TGTGCCAGCAGCCTGGCGGGGGGGCAGTCAGATACGCAGTATTTT. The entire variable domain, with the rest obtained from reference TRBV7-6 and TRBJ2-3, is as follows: GAGVSQSPRYKVTKRGQDVALRCDPISGHVSLYWYRQALGQGPEFLTYFNYEAQQDKSGLPNDRFSAERPEGSISTLTIQRTEQRDSAMYRCASSLAGGQSDTQYFGPGTRLTVL.

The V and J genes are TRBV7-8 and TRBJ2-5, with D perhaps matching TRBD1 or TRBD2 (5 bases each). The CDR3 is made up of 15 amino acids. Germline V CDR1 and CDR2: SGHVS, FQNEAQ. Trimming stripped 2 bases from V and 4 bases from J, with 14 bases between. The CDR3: CASSLREGARETQYF. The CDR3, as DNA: TGTGCCAGCAGCTTACGGGAAGGGGCCAGAGAGACCCAGTACTTC.

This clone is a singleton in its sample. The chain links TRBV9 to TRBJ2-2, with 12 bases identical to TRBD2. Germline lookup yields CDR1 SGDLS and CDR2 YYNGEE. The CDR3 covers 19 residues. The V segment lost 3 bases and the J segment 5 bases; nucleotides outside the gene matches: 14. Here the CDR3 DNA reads TGTGCCAGCAGCGAGGGGGAGACTAGCGGGAGTCTCGTTACCGGGGAGCTGTTTTTT. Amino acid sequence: CASSEGETSGSLVTGELFF.

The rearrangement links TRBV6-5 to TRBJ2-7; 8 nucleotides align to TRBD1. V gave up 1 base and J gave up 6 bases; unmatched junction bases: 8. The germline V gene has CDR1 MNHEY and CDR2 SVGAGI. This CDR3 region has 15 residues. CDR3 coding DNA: TGTGCCAGCAGTTACTATGCGTCAGGGGGCGGCGAGCAGTACTTC. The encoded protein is CASSYYASGGGEQYF.

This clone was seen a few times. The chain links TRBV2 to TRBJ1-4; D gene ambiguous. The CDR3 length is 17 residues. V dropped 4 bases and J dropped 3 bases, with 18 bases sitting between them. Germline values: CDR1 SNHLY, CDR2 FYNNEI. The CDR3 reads CASSVGGRIPANEKLFF. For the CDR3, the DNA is TGTGCCAGCAGTGTTGGCGGACGGATCCCGGCTAATGAAAAACTGTTTTTT.

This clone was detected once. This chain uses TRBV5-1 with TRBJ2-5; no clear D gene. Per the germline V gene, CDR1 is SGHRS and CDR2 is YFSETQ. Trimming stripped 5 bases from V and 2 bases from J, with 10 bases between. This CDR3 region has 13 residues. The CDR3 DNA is TGCGCCAGCAGGTATGACACACAAGAGACCCAGTACTTC. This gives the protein CASRYDTQETQYF.

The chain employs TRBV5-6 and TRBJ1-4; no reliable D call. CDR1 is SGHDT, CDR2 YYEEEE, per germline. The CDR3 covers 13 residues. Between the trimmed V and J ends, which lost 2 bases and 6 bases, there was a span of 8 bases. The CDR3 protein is CASSLRGDEKLFF. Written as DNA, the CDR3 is TGTGCCAGCAGCTTACGGGGAGATGAAAAACTGTTTTTT.

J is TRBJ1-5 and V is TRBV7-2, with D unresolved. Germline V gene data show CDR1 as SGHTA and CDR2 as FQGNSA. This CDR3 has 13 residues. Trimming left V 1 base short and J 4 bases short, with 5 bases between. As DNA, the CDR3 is TGTGCCAGCAGCTTAGGGCTAAATCAGCCCCAGCATTTT. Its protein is CASSLGLNQPQHF. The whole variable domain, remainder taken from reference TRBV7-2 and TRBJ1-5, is GAGVSQSPSNKVTEKGKDVELRCDPISGHTALYWYRQSLGQGLEFLIYFQGNSAPDKSGLPSDRFSAERTGGSVSTLTIQRTQQEDSAVYLCASSLGLNQPQHFGDGTRLSIL.

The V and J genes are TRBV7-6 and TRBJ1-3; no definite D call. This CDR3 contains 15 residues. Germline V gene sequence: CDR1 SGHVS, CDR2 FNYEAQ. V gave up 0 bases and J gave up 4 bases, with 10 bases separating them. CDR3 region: CASSLARASGNTIYF. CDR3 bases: TGTGCCAGCAGCTTAGCAAGGGCATCAGGAAACACCATATATTTT.

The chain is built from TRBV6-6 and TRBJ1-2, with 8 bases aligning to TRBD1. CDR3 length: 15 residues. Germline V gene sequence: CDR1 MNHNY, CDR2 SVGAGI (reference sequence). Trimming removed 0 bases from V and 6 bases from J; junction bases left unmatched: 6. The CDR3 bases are TGTGCCAGCAGTTACTCGAGCCCGGACAGGGATGGCTACACCTTC. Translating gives CASSYSSPDRDGYTF.

CDR3 DNA: TGTGCCAGCAGCTCGAACCCCGGGGGGGCGACTGAAGCTTTCTTT. It yields the protein CASSSNPGGATEAFF. The V gene is TRBV7-3, the J gene TRBJ1-1; D possibly corresponds to TRBD1 (6 bases). The germline V and J ends were trimmed by 4 bases and 5 bases, with 17 bases remaining between them. CDR1 and CDR2 (germline): SGHTA, FQGTGA. The length of the CDR3 is 15 residues.